This paragraph reports one T cell receptor beta chain. This CDR3 contains 13 residues. The V gene lost 3 bases and the J gene lost 2 bases, with 7 bases spanning the gap. Per germline, CDR1 SEHNR and CDR2 FQNEAQ (reference sequence). This sample stems from a study of blood T cell repertoires in COVID-19. Under the authors' procedure: Counts of nucleated cells, estimated from reference gene primer amplification, were obtained. Here immunoSEQ multiplex PCR was the method, and the copy in TCRdb shows in-frame clones only, minus some. The DNA was the basis for D and trimming; V, J and clone size are from that table. The sample includes about 140,000 clones, around 81% seen only once; the top ten take approximately 4%.

The chain is built from TRBV7-9 and TRBJ2-5; D is uncertain. Sequences were obtained from peripheral blood. The TCR comes from a woman aged 60 to 75 with acute or convalescent COVID-19. CDR3 coding DNA: TGTGCCAGCAGCTTCGAGTTACAAGAGACCCAGTACTTC. It yields the protein CASSFELQETQYF.